This T cell receptor (beta chain) derives from a study of molecular identifiers for immune sequencing clone quantification. Study results and caveats: One million naive cells reportedly did not prevent detection of spiked Jurkat TCR RNA from one cell. For highly expanded clones, sizes could be underestimated when identical TCR molecules share a barcode.

TCRdb redid the calling of the PCR reads with MiXCR, one entry per CDR3 protein. Among around 480,000 distinct CDR3 sequences listed, 20% to 25% were seen once. This clonotype was seen repeatedly, ten times or more. Antigen unknown. CDR3 length: 16 amino acids. Trimming left V 7 bases short and J 4 bases short, with 20 bases between. Germline assignment: CDR1 MNHEY and CDR2 SVGAGI. When naive CD8 T cells were sorted, they were gated as CD8+CD4-CCR7+CD45RA+. The chain links TRBV6-5 to TRBJ1-5; D remains unclear. Sequencing was done on a sample of naive CD8+ T cells from blood, with Jurkat cell RNA spiked in. As to subset: FACS-sorted CD8+CD4-CCR7+CD45RA+ naive T cells. This TCR was sampled from a human donor in good health. Some libraries in this study had Jurkat cell RNA spiked in. This CDR3 is CASTHNLRYRNQPQHF. CDR3 bases: TGTGCCAGCACCCATAATTTGAGGTACCGAAATCAGCCCCAGCATTTT.